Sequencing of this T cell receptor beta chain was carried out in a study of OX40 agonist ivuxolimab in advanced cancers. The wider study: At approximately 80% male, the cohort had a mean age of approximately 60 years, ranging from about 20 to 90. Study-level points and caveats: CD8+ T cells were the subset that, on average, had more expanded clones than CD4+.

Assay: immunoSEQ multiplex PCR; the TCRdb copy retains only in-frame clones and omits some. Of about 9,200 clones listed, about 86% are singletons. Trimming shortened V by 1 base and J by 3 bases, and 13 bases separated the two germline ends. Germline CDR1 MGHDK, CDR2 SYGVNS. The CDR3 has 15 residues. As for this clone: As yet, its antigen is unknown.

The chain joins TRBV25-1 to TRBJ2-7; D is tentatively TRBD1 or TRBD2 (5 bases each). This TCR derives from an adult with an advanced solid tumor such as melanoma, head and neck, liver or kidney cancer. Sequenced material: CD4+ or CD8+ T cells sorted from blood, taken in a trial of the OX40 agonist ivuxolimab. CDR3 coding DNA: TGTGCCAGCAGTGAATCTTCTGGGACCGGCTACGAGCAGTACTTC. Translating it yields CASSESSGTGYEQYF.